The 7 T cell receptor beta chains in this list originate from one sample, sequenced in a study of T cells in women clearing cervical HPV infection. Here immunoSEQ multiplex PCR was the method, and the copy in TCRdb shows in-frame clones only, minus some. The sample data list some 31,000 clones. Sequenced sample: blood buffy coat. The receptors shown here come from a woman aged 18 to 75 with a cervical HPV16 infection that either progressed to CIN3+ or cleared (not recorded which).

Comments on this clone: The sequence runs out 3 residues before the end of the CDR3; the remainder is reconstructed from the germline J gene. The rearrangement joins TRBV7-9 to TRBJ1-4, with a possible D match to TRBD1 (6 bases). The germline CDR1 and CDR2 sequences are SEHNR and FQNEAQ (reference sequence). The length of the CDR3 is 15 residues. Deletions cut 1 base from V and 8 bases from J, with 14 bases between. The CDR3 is CASSLGETGNEKLFF. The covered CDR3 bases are TGTGCCAGCAGCTTAGGAGAAACAGGGAACGAAAAA.

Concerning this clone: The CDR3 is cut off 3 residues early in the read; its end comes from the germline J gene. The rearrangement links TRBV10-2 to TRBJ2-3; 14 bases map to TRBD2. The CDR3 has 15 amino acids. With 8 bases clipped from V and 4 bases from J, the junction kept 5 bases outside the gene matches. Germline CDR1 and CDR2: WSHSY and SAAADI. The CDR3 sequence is CASPGLAGESDTQYF. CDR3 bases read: TGCGCCAGCCCGGGACTAGCGGGAGAGTCAGATACG.

Incomplete CDR3 DNA: TGCAGTGCTAAGGGACAGGGGGTGGGTCAGCCC. Its translation: CSAKGQGVGQP. In full, the CDR3 is CSAKGQGVGQPQHF. J is TRBJ1-5 and V is TRBV20-1, with 11 bases fitting TRBD1. The CDR3 end is not reached by the read, which stops 3 residues before it; the germline J gene fills it in. J lost 6 bases, V lost 4 bases, and 5 bases had no gene match. CDR3 length: 14 residues. The germline gives CDR1 DFQATT, CDR2 SNEGSKA (reference sequence).

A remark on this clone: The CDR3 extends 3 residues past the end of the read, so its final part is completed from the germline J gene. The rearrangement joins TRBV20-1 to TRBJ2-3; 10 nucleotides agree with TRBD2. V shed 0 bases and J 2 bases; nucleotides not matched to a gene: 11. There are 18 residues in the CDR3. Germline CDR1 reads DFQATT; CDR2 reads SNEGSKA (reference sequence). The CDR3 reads CSARDFSASGGLTDTQYF. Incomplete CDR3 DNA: TGCAGTGCTAGAGATTTTTCGGCTAGCGGGGGTCTCACAGATACG.

CDR3 amino acids: CASSRAATDTQYF. CDR3 DNA, as far as it was read: TGTGCCAGCTCACGGGCAGCCACAGATACG. The chain uses TRBV18 and TRBJ2-3, with D uncertain. The read stops 3 residues short of the end of the CDR3; the missing end is completed from the germline J gene. The V gene lost 4 bases and the J gene lost 2 bases, with 7 bases spanning the gap. This CDR3 contains 13 residues. Germline V CDR1 and CDR2: KGHSH, LQKENI.

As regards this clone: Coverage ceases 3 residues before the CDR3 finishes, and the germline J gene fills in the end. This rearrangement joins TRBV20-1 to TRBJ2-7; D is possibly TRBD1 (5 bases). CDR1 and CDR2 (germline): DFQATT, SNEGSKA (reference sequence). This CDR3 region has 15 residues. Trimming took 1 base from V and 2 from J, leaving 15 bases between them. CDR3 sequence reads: CSARGGLGLTYEQYF. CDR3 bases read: TGCAGTGCTAGAGGGGGTTTGGGGCTAACCTACGAG.

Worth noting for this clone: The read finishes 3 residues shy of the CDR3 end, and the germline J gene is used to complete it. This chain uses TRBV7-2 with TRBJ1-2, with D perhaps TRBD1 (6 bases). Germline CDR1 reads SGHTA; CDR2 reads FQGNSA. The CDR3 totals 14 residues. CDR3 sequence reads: CASSLDGGPYDYTF. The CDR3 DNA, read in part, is TGTGCCAGCAGCTTAGACGGGGGGCCCTACGAC.